Following are 10 T cell receptor beta chains from one sample sequenced in a study of T-cell memory formation after mild COVID-19. Using its own MiXCR run on the 5' RACE reads, TCRdb lists one record per CDR3 protein. The table shows some 300,000 distinct CDR3 sequences, with less than 25% occurring only once. Source material: PBMCs or a T cell subset sorted from them (not recorded which). The receptor source for this set is a man aged 18-30 years who had mild COVID-19 (a few samples of this study predate the infection). Cell type and time point are not known.

This chain connects TRBV7-2 to TRBJ2-2; 9 positions agree with TRBD1. CDR1 SGHTA and CDR2 FQGNSA come from the germline V gene. This CDR3 comprises 16 residues. V lost 6 bases and J lost 3; bases outside the gene matches: 8. CDR3 sequence reads: CASRRTGTGYTGELFF. The DNA for the CDR3 is TGTGCCAGCAGAAGAACCGGGACAGGGTACACCGGGGAGCTGTTTTTT.

In this sample, this clonotype turned up a few times. The rearrangement uses TRBV12-3 or TRBV12-4 and TRBJ1-6, with a possible D match to TRBD1 (5 bases). V lost 7 bases and J lost 10, with 11 bases in between. The CDR3 has 12 residues. The chain's CDR3 is CASTLGDSPLHF. The CDR3 coding sequence is TGTGCCAGCACTTTGGGGGACTCACCCCTCCACTTT.

The V and J genes are TRBV6-2 or TRBV6-3 and TRBJ1-6, with D unclear. Germline V gene data show CDR1 as MNHEY and CDR2 as SVGEGT. This CDR3 contains 13 residues. V was shortened by 6 bases and J by 6 bases, with 9 bases between the two germline ends. The CDR3 loop is CASRLRINSPLHF. The CDR3 DNA reads TGTGCCAGCAGGCTCAGGATTAATTCACCCCTCCACTTT.

CDR3 amino acids: CASSGSSGLNTGELFF. The CDR3 nucleotides are TGTGCCAGCAGTGGGAGTTCGGGACTCAACACCGGGGAGCTGTTTTTT. The rearrangement links TRBV12-3 or TRBV12-4 to TRBJ2-2; possible D gene TRBD2, 6 bases. CDR3 size: 16 residues. V was cut by 5 bases and J by 2 bases, with 15 bases left in between.

This clonotype turned up a few times. The chain carries TRBV5-1 and TRBJ2-6; 12 bases are a match to TRBD1. The V gene's germline CDR1 is SGHRS and CDR2 YFSETQ. After removal of 0 bases from V and 0 bases from J, the junction contained 4 bases not matched to a gene. The CDR3 totals 19 residues. The CDR3 region is CASSLGPGQGASGANVLTF. In DNA form, the CDR3 reads TGCGCCAGCAGCTTGGGCCCGGGACAGGGGGCCTCTGGGGCCAACGTCCTGACTTTC. Drawing the rest from reference TRBV5-1 and TRBJ2-6, the complete variable domain is KAGVTQTPRYLIKTRGQQVTLSCSPISGHRSVSWYQQTPGQGLQFLFEYFSETQRNKGNFPGRFSGRQFSNSRSEMNVSTLELGDSALYLCASSLGPGQGASGANVLTFGAGSRLTVL.

Only a few counts were recorded for this clonotype. The rearrangement links TRBV11-2 to TRBJ2-7; no firm D call. This CDR3 region has 14 residues. Trimming took 6 bases from V and 0 from J, leaving 12 bases between them. CDR1 and CDR2 (germline): SGHAT, FQNNGV. CDR3 DNA sequence: TGTGCCAGCAGTTCGACGTACAGCTCCTACGAGCAGTACTTC. This codes for CASSSTYSSYEQYF. Supplemented by reference TRBV11-2 and TRBJ2-7, the full variable domain reads EAGVAQSPRYKIIEKRQSVAFWCNPISGHATLYWYQQILGQGPKLLIQFQNNGVVDDSQLPKDRFSAERLKGVDSTLKIQPAKLEDSAVYLCASSSTYSSYEQYFGPGTRLTVT.

The chain links TRBV5-1 to TRBJ2-5, with 9 bases matching TRBD1. Germline V CDR1 and CDR2: SGHRS, YFSETQ. This CDR3 has 15 amino acids. J lost 3 bases, V lost 5 bases, and 8 bases had no gene match. CDR3 amino acids: CASSRGQGREETQYF. The CDR3 DNA follows: TGCGCCAGCAGTCGGGGACAGGGAAGGGAAGAGACCCAGTACTTC.

The rearrangement joins TRBV11-2 to TRBJ2-3, with D possibly TRBD2 on 5 matching bases. Germline values: CDR1 SGHAT, CDR2 FQNNGV. CDR3 length: 14 residues. The V gene lost 5 bases and the J gene lost 4 bases, with 13 bases spanning the gap. CDR3 in amino acids: CASSADYTPDTQYF. The CDR3 DNA is TGTGCCAGCAGCGCTGACTATACCCCAGATACGCAGTATTTT.

The chain combines TRBV6-2 or TRBV6-3 with TRBJ1-5; 7 bases are a match to TRBD1. Losses at the gene ends were 7 bases for V and 9 bases for J; bases not matched to a gene: 6. The CDR3 covers 12 residues. Germline CDR1 is MNHEY and CDR2 is SVGEGT. DNA of the CDR3: TGTGCCAGCAATGACAGGGTTGGGCCCCAGCATTTT. Its protein is CASNDRVGPQHF.

This clonotype turned up a few times. The chain uses TRBV5-1 and TRBJ1-1; D is perhaps TRBD1 (6 bases). The germline CDR1 and CDR2 sequences are SGHRS and YFSETQ. This CDR3 has 14 amino acids. Trimming shortened V by 4 bases and J by 1 base, and 11 bases separated the two germline ends. CDR3 loop: CASSVLQGNTEAFF. CDR3 DNA: TGCGCCAGCAGCGTGTTACAGGGGAACACTGAAGCTTTCTTT.